What follows are 8 T cell receptor beta chains derived from one specimen sequenced in a study of long-term antiretroviral therapy in people with HIV. The run of the v3.0 immunoSEQ assay was at survey level. The table came from immunoSEQ multiplex PCR; TCRdb's copy has only in-frame clones and leaves some out. The sample lists just under 40,000 clones, 65% to 90% occurring once. The specimen comprised unsorted PBMCs, sampled just before starting antiretroviral therapy. Every receptor here comes from a woman aged 18-29 years with HIV.

The chain joins TRBV2 to TRBJ2-3; D is ambiguous. CDR1 is SNHLY and CDR2 is FYNNEI in the germline V gene. With 11 bases removed from V and 3 bases from J, the gap between germline ends came to 6 bases. This CDR3 is 10 amino acids long. As DNA, the CDR3 is TGTGCCCGCCATACAGATACGCAGTATTTT. Its translation: CARHTDTQYF.

This clone was counted only a few times. V and J are TRBV27 and TRBJ1-2; D may be TRBD1 (5 bases). Trimming shortened V by 6 bases and J by 3 bases, and 17 bases separated the two germline ends. Looked up from germline, CDR1 is MNHEY and CDR2 is SMNVEV (reference sequence). This CDR3 spans 15 amino acids. Written as DNA, the CDR3 is TGTGCCAGCAGCGCGCCGGGGGAAATGGACTATGGCTACACCTTC. Translation: CASSAPGEMDYGYTF.

The chain links TRBV9 to TRBJ2-3; 14 positions agree with TRBD2. Germline CDR1 reads SGDLS; CDR2 reads YYNGEE. This CDR3 is 17 amino acids long. J lost 5 bases, V lost 0 bases, and 5 bases had no gene match. DNA of the CDR3: TGTGCCAGCAGCGTAGGTCGACTAGCGGGAGGGATAGATACGCAGTATTTT. Amino acids: CASSVGRLAGGIDTQYF.

The J gene is TRBJ2-1, the V gene TRBV12-5; the match to TRBD1 covers 7 bases. After removal of 4 bases from V and 14 bases from J, the junction contained 11 bases not matched to a gene. The germline CDR1 and CDR2 sequences are LGHNT and FRNRAP. The CDR3 is 13 residues long. The CDR3 loop is CASGSPAGTEKFF. The CDR3 nucleotides read TGTGCTAGTGGTTCCCCTGCCGGGACAGAAAAGTTCTTC.

CDR3 in DNA: TGTGCCAGCAGCCCGGGACAGGGGGAGGCAGATACGCAGTATTTT. Translated: CASSPGQGEADTQYF. The chain carries TRBV11-3 and TRBJ2-3; 11 bases map to TRBD1. Germline CDR1 reads SGHNT; CDR2 reads YENEEA. The CDR3 covers 15 residues. The J segment lost 4 bases and the V segment lost 5 bases, leaving 5 bases of the junction unmatched.

This sequence joins TRBV18 and TRBJ2-1, with 10 positions matching TRBD2. The length of the CDR3 is 15 residues. The ends lost 1 base at V and 7 bases at J; junction bases unmatched: 4. The germline V gene encodes CDR1 KGHSH and CDR2 LQKENI. CDR3 residues: CASSPLQTSGNEQFF. The CDR3 bases are TGTGCCAGCTCACCACTTCAGACTAGCGGGAATGAGCAGTTCTTC.

The chain uses TRBV4-3 and TRBJ2-4, with 11 bases matching TRBD2. Germline V gene sequence: CDR1 LGHNA, CDR2 YSLEER. Trimming cost V 4 bases and J 3 bases; bases outside gene matches: 14. The CDR3 has 19 amino acids. CDR3 DNA sequence: TGCGCCAGCAGCCCCTTACTAGCGGGGGACTATTTGGGCAAAAACATTCAGTACTTC. Its translation is CASSPLLAGDYLGKNIQYF.

By sample fraction, this clone is medium-sized. The genes are TRBV6-4 and TRBJ1-2, with no clear D. The germline V gene has CDR1 MRHNA and CDR2 SNTAGT. CDR3 length: 11 amino acids. The ends were cut back, 6 bases at V and 5 bases at J, with 7 bases in the middle. CDR3 nucleotides: TGTGCCAGCAGACCAACTTATGGCTACACCTTC. Its protein is CASRPTYGYTF.